One sample yielded the 30 T cell receptor beta chains listed below, sequenced in a study of beta chain features in type 1 diabetes. The sequenced template was cDNA made from the entire isolated RNA. The assay was immunoSEQ multiplex PCR, and TCRdb's table has in-frame clones only and misses some. The sample holds hundreds of thousands of clones; 14% are singletons and the top ten take 0.025% to 0.03%. The sequenced sample consisted of naive CD4+ T cells from blood. All receptors derive from a woman aged 40-49 years in good health.

For the CDR3, the DNA is TGTGCCAGTAGTCCCGACAGGTCCAGCCCGACTTTCTTT. It specifies CASSPDRSSPTFF. This chain uses TRBV19 with TRBJ1-1, with a weak D call TRBD1 (6 bases). V gave up 5 bases and J gave up 12 bases, with 19 bases separating them. The CDR3 loop spans 13 amino acids. Per the germline V gene, CDR1 is LNHDA and CDR2 is SQIVND (reference sequence).

This clone was counted only a few times. The chain's CDR3 is CASSPGDLGYTEAFF. CDR3 coding DNA: TGTGCCAGCTCACCGGGAGATTTAGGGTACACTGAAGCTTTCTTT. The rearrangement links TRBV18 to TRBJ1-1; no reliable D call. Trimming removed 3 bases at V and 3 bases at J, with 14 bases between. Germline CDR1 and CDR2: KGHSH and LQKENI. The CDR3 is 15 amino acids.

This clone was observed once. The rearrangement links TRBV4-1 to TRBJ1-6; TRBD1 agrees at 7 bases. J gave up 2 bases and V 0 bases, and 19 bases lay outside the gene matches. The CDR3 totals 22 residues. CDR1 and CDR2 from the germline V gene are MGHRA and YSYEKL. The CDR3 nucleotides read TGCGCCAGCAGCCAAGAAGCCTGGGCCGGACAGGCGGCAAATCCCTATAATTCACCCCTCCACTTT. It translates to CASSQEAWAGQAANPYNSPLHF.

This clone was seen ten or more times. The chain combines TRBV29-1 with TRBJ2-4; D ambiguous. The CDR3 is 12 residues long. Germline assignment: CDR1 SQVTM and CDR2 ANQGSEA. The ends were cut back, 3 bases at V and 5 bases at J, with 8 bases in the middle. This chain's CDR3 is CSVDPGQNIQYF. In nucleotides, the CDR3 is TGCAGCGTTGATCCTGGCCAAAACATTCAGTACTTC. The variable domain in full, completed from reference TRBV29-1 and TRBJ2-4, reads SAVISQKPSRDICQRGTSLTIQCQVDSQVTMMFWYRQQPGQSLTLIATANQGSEATYESGFVIDKFPISRPNLTFSTLTVSNMSPEDSSIYLCSVDPGQNIQYFGAGTRLSVL.

This clone appeared a few times. The chain couples TRBV10-3 to TRBJ2-1; the D gene is possibly TRBD1 (5 bases). Germline values: CDR1 ENHRY, CDR2 SYGVKD. The CDR3 loop spans 13 amino acids. V dropped 0 bases and J dropped 11 bases, with 11 bases sitting between them. The CDR3 DNA follows: TGTGCCATCAGTGAGTCACAGGACCCCAAGCAGTTCTTC. Translation: CAISESQDPKQFF.

The chain couples TRBV5-1 to TRBJ2-7; TRBD1 agrees at 12 bases. This CDR3 region has 14 residues. CDR1 is SGHRS, CDR2 YFSETQ, per germline. The J segment lost 5 bases and the V segment lost 5 bases, leaving 5 bases of the junction unmatched. CDR3 amino acids: CASRTGQGADEQYF. The CDR3 DNA reads TGCGCCAGCAGGACGGGACAGGGGGCTGACGAGCAGTACTTC.

This clone has more than one count but fewer than ten. This chain links TRBV6-5 with TRBJ2-3, with D perhaps matching TRBD2 (5 bases). The V end was cut by 0 bases, the J end by 2 bases, with 9 bases between. The CDR3 is made up of 15 amino acids. The germline V gene encodes CDR1 MNHEY and CDR2 SVGAGI. CDR3 loop: CASSYSGLPTDTQYF. In DNA, the CDR3 is TGTGCCAGCAGTTACTCAGGACTTCCCACAGATACGCAGTATTTT.

The chain uses TRBV7-9 and TRBJ1-3, with a weak D call TRBD1 (5 bases). Germline lookup yields CDR1 SEHNR and CDR2 FQNEAQ (reference sequence). With 4 bases removed from V and 0 bases from J, the gap between germline ends came to 10 bases. The CDR3 consists of 15 residues. The CDR3 loop reads CASSSRGYSGNTIYF. Written as DNA, the CDR3 is TGTGCCAGCAGCTCCCGGGGGTACTCTGGAAACACCATATATTTT.

The chain joins TRBV5-4 to TRBJ1-6, with 8 bases that match TRBD1. The ends lost 4 bases at V and 0 bases at J; junction bases unmatched: 12. The germline CDR1 and CDR2 sequences are SGHNT and YYREEE (reference sequence). The CDR3 sequence is 19 residues long. For the CDR3, the DNA is TGTGCCAGCAGCAAACCGGGACAGGAGGGGAGCTCCTATAATTCACCCCTCCACTTT. Translation: CASSKPGQEGSSYNSPLHF.

This clone turned up a few times. V usage is TRBV19 and J usage is TRBJ2-2; TRBD1 agrees at 8 bases. After removal of 6 bases from V and 1 base from J, the junction contained 13 bases not matched to a gene. CDR1 LNHDA and CDR2 SQIVND come from the germline V gene (reference sequence). The CDR3 length is 18 residues. In DNA form, the CDR3 reads TGTGCCAGTAGCCGACAGGGGATTAGCACCGTGAACACCGGGGAGCTGTTTTTT. This codes for CASSRQGISTVNTGELFF.

The CDR3 nucleotides read TGTGCCAGCAGTTTAGATCCGGGAGCTAACTATGGCTACACCTTC. It specifies CASSLDPGANYGYTF. The gene calls are TRBV27 and TRBJ1-2; D not certain. Germline V gene lookup returns CDR1 MNHEY and CDR2 SMNVEV (reference sequence). The CDR3 sequence is 15 residues long. V lost 2 bases, J lost 0 bases, and 10 bases lay in between.

The chain joins TRBV15 to TRBJ1-1; no clear D. This CDR3 has 11 residues. Germline assignment: CDR1 LNHNV and CDR2 YYDKDF (reference sequence). The V end was cut by 3 bases, the J end by 8 bases, with 7 bases between. The CDR3 coding sequence is TGTGCCACCAGCAGTTACAGAGAAGCTTTCTTT. Its translation is CATSSYREAFF.

This clone was observed a handful of times. The chain couples TRBV5-1 to TRBJ2-4; 8 nucleotides agree with TRBD2. The germline gives CDR1 SGHRS, CDR2 YFSETQ. The trim removed 0 bases at V and 9 bases at J, leaving 8 bases unmatched. CDR3 size: 15 residues. CDR3 DNA sequence: TGCGCCAGCAGCTTGGGTAGCGGGGCCGAGAGCATTCAGTACTTC. Translation gives CASSLGSGAESIQYF.

The J gene is TRBJ2-7, the V gene TRBV27; tentative D call: TRBD2 (7 bases). The V end lost 4 bases, the J end lost 2 bases, and 12 bases lay between the germline ends. This CDR3 comprises 14 residues. Germline assignment: CDR1 MNHEY and CDR2 SMNVEV (reference sequence). Here the CDR3 DNA reads TGTGCCAGCAGTTGGACGGGGGGCACCTACGAGCAGTACTTC. Protein product: CASSWTGGTYEQYF.

V gene TRBV7-9 combines with J gene TRBJ1-6; TRBD1 is a possible D gene (5 bases). Germline loops: CDR1 SEHNR, CDR2 FQNEAQ (reference sequence). V was clipped by 4 bases and J by 2 bases, with 9 bases between them. The CDR3 is 15 residues long. The CDR3 DNA sequence: TGTGCCAGCAGCTCGCAGGGCGCCTATAATTCACCCCTCCACTTT. Its protein is CASSSQGAYNSPLHF. The entire variable domain, with the rest obtained from reference TRBV7-9 and TRBJ1-6, is as follows: DTGVSQNPRHKITKRGQNVTFRCDPISEHNRLYWYRQTLGQGPEFLTYFQNEAQLEKSRLLSDRFSAERPKGSFSTLEIQRTEQGDSAMYLCASSSQGAYNSPLHFGNGTRLTVT.

The chain joins TRBV10-3 to TRBJ1-5; D is perhaps TRBD1 (5 bases). CDR1 is ENHRY and CDR2 is SYGVKD in the germline V gene. CDR3 length: 14 amino acids. The germline V and J ends were trimmed by 4 bases and 1 base, with 8 bases remaining between them. CDR3 protein: CAISAGMSNQPQHF. CDR3 DNA: TGTGCCATCAGTGCAGGGATGAGCAATCAGCCCCAGCATTTT.

This clone has more than one count but fewer than ten. The chain has TRBV19 and TRBJ2-4, with TRBD1 matching over 11 bases. The CDR3 has 17 residues. J gave up 2 bases and V 6 bases, and 9 bases lay outside the gene matches. Germline V lookup: CDR1 LNHDA, CDR2 SQIVND (reference sequence). The CDR3 reads CASSSGQGAWSKNIQYF. In DNA, the CDR3 is TGTGCCAGTAGCTCAGGACAGGGGGCTTGGTCCAAAAACATTCAGTACTTC.

This clone was recorded a few times. The chain couples TRBV11-2 to TRBJ2-3, with TRBD2 matching 8 bases. The germline V gene encodes CDR1 SGHAT and CDR2 FQNNGV. The CDR3 spans 14 residues. Germline trimming cut 7 bases from V and 3 bases from J; bases unmatched to any gene: 6. The chain's CDR3 is CASTPPGGTDTQYF. CDR3 sequence (DNA): TGTGCCAGCACCCCACCGGGGGGGACAGATACGCAGTATTTT.

J is TRBJ2-3 and V is TRBV6-6; D is unresolved. CDR1 MNHNY and CDR2 SVGAGI come from the germline V gene (reference sequence). V gave up 8 bases and J gave up 5 bases, with 11 bases separating them. The CDR3 is 12 residues long. The CDR3: CASSQHRDTQYF. Written as DNA, the CDR3 is TGTGCCAGCTCTCAACATCGAGATACGCAGTATTTT.

The chain employs TRBV4-2 and TRBJ1-1; perhaps TRBD1 as D (6 bases). The CDR3 totals 17 residues. V lost 1 base, J lost 12 bases, and 27 bases lay in between. Germline V gene sequence: CDR1 LGHNA, CDR2 YNFKEQ. In DNA, the CDR3 is TGTGCCAGCAGCCAAGTCATGGGCAGAGGGGGTCTGTCCCCACCTTTCTTT. This translates into CASSQVMGRGGLSPPFF.

The CDR3 region has the DNA TGTGCCAGCAGCTTAGGAAGGGGCGTTAATGAAAAACTGTTTTTT. It yields the protein CASSLGRGVNEKLFF. This sequence joins TRBV11-2 and TRBJ1-4, with D possibly TRBD1 on 5 matching bases. Germline V gene sequence: CDR1 SGHAT, CDR2 FQNNGV. This CDR3 spans 15 amino acids. Trimming removed 1 base from V and 4 bases from J, with 10 bases in between.

This clone was detected only a few times. This chain links TRBV29-1 with TRBJ2-1; maybe TRBD2 (5 bases). V was shortened by 2 bases and J by 4 bases, with 15 bases between the two germline ends. CDR1 is SQVTM, CDR2 ANQGSEA, per germline. CDR3 length: 15 amino acids. CDR3 residues: CSVESAGLRYNEQFF. The CDR3 DNA is TGCAGCGTTGAATCGGCGGGCCTCCGTTACAATGAGCAGTTCTTC.

This clone was detected only a few times. The chain couples TRBV29-1 to TRBJ2-1; 7 bases are shared with TRBD1. Germline lookup yields CDR1 SQVTM and CDR2 ANQGSEA. Losses at the gene ends were 7 bases for V and 2 bases for J; bases not matched to a gene: 5. The CDR3 contains 13 residues. The CDR3 protein is CSAYRGTYNEQFF. DNA for the CDR3: TGCAGCGCTTACAGGGGCACCTACAATGAGCAGTTCTTC.

The V gene is TRBV5-5, the J gene TRBJ1-1; a possible D gene is TRBD1 (6 bases). The CDR3 extends over 14 amino acids. V shed 3 bases and J shed 0 bases, with 9 bases lying between them. The germline CDR1 and CDR2 sequences are SGHKS and YYEKEE (reference sequence). In DNA form, the CDR3 reads TGTGCCAGCAGCTGGGGACACGTGAACACTGAAGCTTTCTTT. Protein: CASSWGHVNTEAFF.

This clone has just a few counts. The chain's CDR3 is CASSRDRGETQYF. The CDR3 nucleotides read TGTGCCAGCAGCCGGGACAGGGGGGAGACCCAGTACTTC. The chain carries TRBV4-2 and TRBJ2-5; 11 bases line up with TRBD1. The CDR3 totals 13 residues. Germline loops: CDR1 LGHNA, CDR2 YNFKEQ. Trimming removed 4 bases from V and 5 bases from J; junction bases left unmatched: 0.

This chain joins TRBV28 and TRBJ2-5; the match to TRBD1 covers 9 bases. The CDR3 sequence is 15 residues long. Germline CDR1 is MDHEN and CDR2 is SYDVKM. V was clipped by 7 bases and J by 4 bases; unmatched bases: 10. The CDR3 protein is CASKITGTGRETQYF. The CDR3 DNA sequence: TGTGCCAGCAAAATCACCGGGACAGGGAGAGAGACCCAGTACTTC.

The chain couples TRBV19 to TRBJ1-5; maybe TRBD1 (6 bases). With 4 bases removed from V and 0 bases from J, the gap between germline ends came to 13 bases. The germline V gene has CDR1 LNHDA and CDR2 SQIVND (reference sequence). The CDR3 consists of 16 residues. The CDR3 is CASSTPTGASNQPQHF. DNA for the CDR3: TGTGCCAGTAGTACTCCGACAGGCGCTAGCAATCAGCCCCAGCATTTT.

The V and J genes are TRBV2 and TRBJ2-1; perhaps TRBD1 as D (7 bases). This CDR3 contains 14 residues. The germline CDR1 and CDR2 sequences are SNHLY and FYNNEI. Trimming removed 9 bases at V and 0 bases at J, with 12 bases between. CDR3 amino acids: CASGQGGSYNEQFF. The CDR3 DNA reads as TGTGCCAGTGGCCAGGGGGGCTCCTACAATGAGCAGTTCTTC.

This chain uses TRBV11-2 with TRBJ1-1; D is uncertain. CDR3 size: 17 residues. Germline V gene sequence: CDR1 SGHAT, CDR2 FQNNGV. The V gene lost 6 bases and the J gene lost 3 bases, with 23 bases spanning the gap. CDR3 in amino acids: CASRKPGVRLRDTEAFF. CDR3 sequence (DNA): TGTGCCAGCAGAAAGCCGGGAGTCAGGCTTCGGGACACTGAAGCTTTCTTT.

This clone has only one observation. The V gene is TRBV6-5, the J gene TRBJ1-2, with 7 bases lining up with TRBD1. CDR3 size: 14 residues. Trimming at V came to 6 bases and at J to 6 bases, leaving 10 bases not matched to a gene. Germline CDR1 is MNHEY and CDR2 is SVGAGI. The CDR3 reads CASRKTGTDNGYTF. CDR3 nucleotide sequence: TGTGCCAGCAGAAAAACCGGGACAGATAATGGCTACACCTTC.